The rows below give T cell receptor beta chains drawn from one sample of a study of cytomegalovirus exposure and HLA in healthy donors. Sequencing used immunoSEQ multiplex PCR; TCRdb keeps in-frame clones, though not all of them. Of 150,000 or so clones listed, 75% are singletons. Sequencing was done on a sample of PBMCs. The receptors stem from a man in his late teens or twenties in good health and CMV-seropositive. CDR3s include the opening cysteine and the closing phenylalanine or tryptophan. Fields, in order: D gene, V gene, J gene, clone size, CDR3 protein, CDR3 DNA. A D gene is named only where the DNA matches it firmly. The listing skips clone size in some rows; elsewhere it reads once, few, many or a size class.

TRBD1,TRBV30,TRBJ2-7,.,CAWSVLRGRGYEQYF,TGTGCCTGGAGTGTACTCAGGGGGCGAGGATACGAGCAGTACTTC
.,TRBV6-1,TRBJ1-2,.,CASSEGRQNYGYTF,TGTGCCAGCAGTGAGGGCAGGCAAAACTATGGCTACACCTTC
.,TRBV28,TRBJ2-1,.,CASSLFGGTSYNEQFF,TGTGCCAGCAGTTTATTCGGCGGGACCTCCTACAATGAGCAGTTCTTC
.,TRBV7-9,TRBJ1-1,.,CASSPLIKAFF,TGTGCCAGCAGCCCTCTAATTAAAGCTTTCTTT
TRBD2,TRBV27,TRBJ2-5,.,CASSLGSREGGETQYF,TGTGCCAGCAGTTTAGGATCGCGGGAGGGCGGGGAGACCCAGTACTTC
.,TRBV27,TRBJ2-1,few,CASSLNLYNEQFF,TGTGCCAGCAGTTTAAACTTATACAATGAGCAGTTCTTC
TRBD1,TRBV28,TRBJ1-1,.,CASSFTGTGGAGTEAFF,TGTGCCAGCAGTTTTACCGGGACAGGGGGCGCAGGGACTGAAGCTTTCTTT
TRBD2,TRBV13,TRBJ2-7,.,CASSPSGTDEQYF,TGTGCCAGCAGCCCTAGCGGGACCGACGAGCAGTACTTC
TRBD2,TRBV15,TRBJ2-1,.,CATSREILAGGREQFF,TGTGCCACCAGCAGAGAAATCCTAGCGGGAGGGCGTGAGCAGTTCTTC
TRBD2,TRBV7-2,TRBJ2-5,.,CASSSRLGSGSGETQYF,TGTGCCAGCAGCTCCCGTTTAGGTAGCGGGAGCGGGGAGACCCAGTACTTC
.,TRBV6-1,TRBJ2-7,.,CASSGEREDFHEQYF,TGTGCCAGCAGTGGAGAAAGGGAGGATTTCCACGAGCAGTACTTC
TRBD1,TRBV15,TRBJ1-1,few,CATSRDGDSEAFF,TGTGCCACCAGCAGAGATGGGGACAGCGAAGCTTTCTTT
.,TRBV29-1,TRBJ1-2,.,CSVEDSGAGYTF,TGCAGCGTTGAAGATTCGGGTGCTGGCTACACCTTC
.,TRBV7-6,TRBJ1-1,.,CASSLSVTANTEAFF,TGTGCCAGCAGCTTATCTGTCACAGCGAACACTGAAGCTTTCTTT
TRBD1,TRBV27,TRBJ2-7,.,CASSSGQGHSYEQYF,TGTGCCAGCAGTTCCGGACAGGGCCACAGCTACGAGCAGTACTTC
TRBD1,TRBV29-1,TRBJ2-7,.,CSVEGGQGLSYEQYF,TGCAGCGTTGAAGGGGGACAGGGGCTCTCCTACGAGCAGTACTTC
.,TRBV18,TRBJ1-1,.,CASSPVRAENTEAFF,TGTGCCAGCTCACCAGTCCGTGCGGAGAACACTGAAGCTTTCTTT
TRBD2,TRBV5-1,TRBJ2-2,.,CASSPRGSGDTGELFF,TGCGCCAGCAGCCCCCGAGGAAGCGGGGACACCGGGGAGCTGTTTTTT